These 21 T cell receptor beta chains share one sample of origin, sequenced in a study of blood T cell repertoires in COVID-19. Measured with immunoSEQ multiplex PCR; TCRdb has only the in-frame clones, and not every one. Of about 140,000 clones listed, roughly 85% were seen once; the top ten hold 2.5% to 3%. Sequencing was done on a sample of peripheral blood. The receptors originated from a man aged 45-65 years with acute or convalescent COVID-19.

The chain has TRBV5-8 and TRBJ2-5; 16 bases match TRBD2. Trimming removed 4 bases from V and 4 bases from J; junction bases left unmatched: 7. This CDR3 spans 17 amino acids. Germline V gene lookup returns CDR1 SGHTS and CDR2 YDEGEE. CDR3 sequence reads: CASSPGLAGGPGETQYF. CDR3 DNA sequence: TGTGCCAGCAGCCCGGGACTAGCGGGGGGGCCGGGAGAGACCCAGTACTTC.

This rearrangement joins TRBV10-3 to TRBJ2-7, with D perhaps TRBD2 (6 bases). The CDR3 totals 13 residues. Trimming removed 11 bases at V and 3 bases at J, with 17 bases between. The germline gives CDR1 ENHRY, CDR2 SYGVKD. The CDR3 sequence: CAVAGTGIYEQYF. The CDR3 nucleotides read TGTGCCGTTGCCGGGACTGGGATCTACGAGCAGTACTTC.

J is TRBJ1-1 and V is TRBV27, with D possibly TRBD1 on 6 matching bases. Germline loops: CDR1 MNHEY, CDR2 SMNVEV (reference sequence). The CDR3 runs 14 residues. V was clipped by 0 bases and J by 2 bases, with 7 bases between them. The CDR3 sequence is CASSLSDSNTEAFF. CDR3 nucleotides: TGTGCCAGCAGTTTATCGGACAGTAACACTGAAGCTTTCTTT.

This rearrangement joins TRBV20-1 to TRBJ1-6, with 7 bases fitting TRBD1. The J segment lost 7 bases and the V segment lost 3 bases, leaving 12 bases of the junction unmatched. CDR1 and CDR2 from the germline V gene are DFQATT and SNEGSKA (reference sequence). The CDR3 extends over 16 amino acids. The DNA for the CDR3 is TGCAGTGCTAGTCCGACCGGGACAGTGGCCAATTCACCCCTCCACTTT. It is translated as CSASPTGTVANSPLHF.

This chain uses TRBV9 with TRBJ1-3; D perhaps matches TRBD1 (5 bases). The ends were cut back, 4 bases at V and 0 bases at J, with 11 bases in the middle. The germline V gene has CDR1 SGDLS and CDR2 YYNGEE. CDR3 size: 15 residues. The CDR3 DNA reads TGTGCCAGCAGCCTAGGGGCCCTCTCTGGAAACACCATATATTTT. This gives the protein CASSLGALSGNTIYF.

The chain employs TRBV24-1 and TRBJ2-2; 7 bases are a match to TRBD2. Trimming took 4 bases from V and 5 from J; bases not matched to a gene: 12. The CDR3 extends over 17 amino acids. Per germline, CDR1 KGHDR and CDR2 SFDVKD. The CDR3 loop reads CATSDRLGRARTGELFF. CDR3 sequence (DNA): TGTGCCACCAGTGACCGCCTGGGGAGGGCCCGGACCGGGGAGCTGTTTTTT.

This chain connects TRBV11-3 to TRBJ2-7; no clear D gene. The CDR3 spans 13 residues. Trimming left V 4 bases short and J 3 bases short, with 10 bases between. Per germline, CDR1 SGHNT and CDR2 YENEEA. The CDR3 loop reads CASSSNMNYEQYF. For the CDR3, the DNA is TGTGCCAGCAGCTCGAACATGAACTACGAGCAGTACTTC.

The chain carries TRBV5-4 and TRBJ2-3; TRBD2 agrees at 8 bases. Germline values: CDR1 SGHNT, CDR2 YYREEE (reference sequence). The V and J ends lost 2 bases and 0 bases, in that order; junction bases with no gene match: 2. This CDR3 region has 15 residues. The CDR3 spells CASSFIAGSTDTQYF. In nucleotides, the CDR3 is TGTGCCAGCAGCTTTATAGCGGGAAGCACAGATACGCAGTATTTT.

V is TRBV28 and J is TRBJ2-7; 11 bases align to TRBD1. The germline gives CDR1 MDHEN, CDR2 SYDVKM. The CDR3 runs to 14 residues. J lost 3 bases, V lost 6 bases, and 4 bases had no gene match. Here the CDR3 reads CASRRDRGIYEQYF. For the CDR3, the DNA is TGTGCCAGCAGGCGGGACAGGGGGATCTACGAGCAGTACTTC.

The J gene is TRBJ2-3, the V gene TRBV24-1; D ambiguous. The V gene's germline CDR1 is KGHDR and CDR2 SFDVKD. The CDR3 loop spans 12 amino acids. The ends were cut back, 4 bases at V and 2 bases at J, with 3 bases in the middle. CDR3: CATSDFTDTQYF. In DNA form, the CDR3 reads TGTGCCACCAGTGACTTCACAGATACGCAGTATTTT.

The chain employs TRBV5-1 and TRBJ2-5; possibly TRBD2 for D (6 bases). Germline lookup yields CDR1 SGHRS and CDR2 YFSETQ. Trimming removed 0 bases from V and 1 base from J, with 10 bases in between. The CDR3 extends over 15 amino acids. This chain's CDR3 is CASSLGGGVQETQYF. In DNA, the CDR3 is TGCGCCAGCAGCTTGGGCGGAGGGGTCCAAGAGACCCAGTACTTC.

This clone has a single count. The chain is built from TRBV6-5 and TRBJ1-5, with D perhaps matching TRBD1 (5 bases). The V gene's germline CDR1 is MNHEY and CDR2 SVGAGI. Trimming cost V 6 bases and J 9 bases, with 12 bases left between them. The CDR3 spans 12 residues. Here the CDR3 reads CASSWTTGPQHF. CDR3 DNA: TGTGCCAGCAGCTGGACCACAGGGCCCCAGCATTTT.

Of note for this clone: This same CDR3 is encoded by further DNA sequences in the sample. The rearrangement joins TRBV5-4 to TRBJ2-7; 9 bases match TRBD1. Losses at the gene ends were 0 bases for V and 2 bases for J; bases not matched to a gene: 0. Germline loops: CDR1 SGHNT, CDR2 YYREEE (reference sequence). CDR3 length equals 14 residues. The CDR3 DNA follows: TGTGCCAGCAGCTTGGGGGACAGGGCCTACGAGCAGTACTTC. Amino acids: CASSLGDRAYEQYF.

The genes are TRBV7-3 and TRBJ1-3; D gene uncertain. The CDR3 runs 13 residues. Trimming left V 5 bases short and J 0 bases short, with 5 bases between. Germline V gene data show CDR1 as SGHTA and CDR2 as FQGTGA. DNA for the CDR3: TGTGCCAGCAGCGCAGGCTCTGGAAACACCATATATTTT. Its protein product is CASSAGSGNTIYF. The entire variable domain, with the rest obtained from reference TRBV7-3 and TRBJ1-3, is as follows: GAGVSQTPSNKVTEKGKYVELRCDPISGHTALYWYRQSLGQGPEFLIYFQGTGAADDSGLPNDRFFAVRPEGSVSTLKIQRTERGDSAVYLCASSAGSGNTIYFGEGSWLTVV.

The chain employs TRBV4-1 and TRBJ1-4; D uncertain. This CDR3 comprises 15 residues. CDR1 is MGHRA, CDR2 YSYEKL, per germline. V shed 4 bases and J shed 4 bases, with 13 bases lying between them. CDR3 region: CASSRSGDVNEKLFF. In DNA form, the CDR3 reads TGCGCCAGCAGCCGATCGGGAGATGTTAATGAAAAACTGTTTTTT.

The chain employs TRBV9 and TRBJ1-3, with TRBD1 as a possible D gene (6 bases). This CDR3 spans 13 amino acids. Germline-derived CDR1 and CDR2 are SGDLS and YYNGEE. The V end lost 3 bases, the J end lost 6 bases, and 10 bases lay between the germline ends. The CDR3 bases are TGTGCCAGCAGCGCCGGACAGCTAAACACCATATATTTT. Translation gives CASSAGQLNTIYF.

The gene calls are TRBV5-1 and TRBJ2-7; 9 bases line up with TRBD1. With V trimmed by 2 bases and J by 4 bases, 4 bases remained unmatched. Germline values: CDR1 SGHRS, CDR2 YFSETQ. The CDR3 is 14 amino acids. CDR3 DNA: TGCGCCAGCAGCTTTGACAGGGGGATGTACGAGCAGTACTTC. This sequence encodes CASSFDRGMYEQYF.

The chain combines TRBV28 with TRBJ1-1, with 7 positions matching TRBD1. Germline V gene lookup returns CDR1 MDHEN and CDR2 SYDVKM. V shed 7 bases and J 1 base; nucleotides not matched to a gene: 6. CDR3 length: 14 amino acids. The CDR3 DNA reads TGTGCCAGCACCACGGACAGGCCGAACACTGAAGCTTTCTTT. It specifies CASTTDRPNTEAFF. Variable domain in full (rest from reference TRBV28 and TRBJ1-1): DVKVTQSSRYLVKRTGEKVFLECVQDMDHENMFWYRQDPGLGLRLIYFSYDVKMKEKGDIPEGYSVSREKKERFSLILESASTNQTSMYLCASTTDRPNTEAFFGQGTRLTVV.

V gene TRBV12-3 or TRBV12-4 combines with J gene TRBJ1-2; 7 bases are a match to TRBD1. The CDR3 is 13 residues long. J gave up 7 bases and V 4 bases, and 6 bases lay outside the gene matches. In DNA form, the CDR3 reads TGTGCCAGCAGTTCTAAAGGGGGCGGTGGCTACACCTTC. It specifies CASSSKGGGGYTF.

The chain couples TRBV6-5 to TRBJ2-7; 14 bases line up with TRBD2. The CDR3 length is 13 residues. The germline V gene encodes CDR1 MNHEY and CDR2 SVGAGI. The V segment lost 7 bases and the J segment 6 bases; nucleotides outside the gene matches: 2. In DNA, the CDR3 is TGTGCCAGCAAGACTAGCGGGAGGGGCGAGCAGTACTTC. Protein product: CASKTSGRGEQYF.

The chain joins TRBV27 to TRBJ2-7; 7 bases match TRBD2. Trimming cost V 8 bases and J 2 bases; bases outside gene matches: 6. Germline values: CDR1 MNHEY, CDR2 SMNVEV (reference sequence). This CDR3 is 13 amino acids long. The CDR3 is CASGAGVPYEQYF. CDR3 coding DNA: TGTGCCAGCGGGGCGGGGGTCCCCTACGAGCAGTACTTC.